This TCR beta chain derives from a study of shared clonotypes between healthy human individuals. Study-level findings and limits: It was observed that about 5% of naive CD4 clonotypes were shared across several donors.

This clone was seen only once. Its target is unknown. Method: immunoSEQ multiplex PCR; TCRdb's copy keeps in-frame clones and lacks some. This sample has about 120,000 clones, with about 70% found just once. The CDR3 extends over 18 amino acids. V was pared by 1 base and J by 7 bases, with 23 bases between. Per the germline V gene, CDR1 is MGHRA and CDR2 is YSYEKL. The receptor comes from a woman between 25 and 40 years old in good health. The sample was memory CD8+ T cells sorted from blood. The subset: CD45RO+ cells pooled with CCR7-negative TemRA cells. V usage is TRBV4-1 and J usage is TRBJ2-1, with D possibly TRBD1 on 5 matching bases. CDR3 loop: CASSQVVVRQIKGNEQFF. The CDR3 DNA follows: TGCGCCAGCAGCCAAGTCGTAGTGAGACAGATAAAGGGGAATGAGCAGTTCTTC.